These 7 T cell receptor beta chains were sequenced from one sample in a study of post-analysis software for immune sequencing data. Their antigens are not known. Incorporated into the TCR beta cDNA libraries were unique molecular identifiers, which served to reduce PCR and sequencing biases. TCRdb independently ran MiXCR on the PCR reads; one entry per CDR3 protein. Of fewer than 850,000 distinct CDR3 sequences detected, roughly 30% appear once; the ten largest clones hold 0.5% to 0.6%. Whole-study results and caveats: Relative to controls, patients had about five TRBV segments at higher frequency, with TRBV5-6, TRBV5-1 and TRBV20-1 among these.

The sequenced material came from blood. All receptors come from a girl aged 10 to 17 with multiple sclerosis.

CDR3 in amino acids: CSAEGGESSYNEQFF. The CDR3 DNA reads TGCAGCGCCGAAGGGGGGGAGAGCTCCTACAATGAGCAGTTCTTC. The gene calls are TRBV29-1 and TRBJ2-1, with D tentatively TRBD2 (7 bases). V lost 7 bases and J 0 bases, leaving 16 bases between the germline ends. The CDR3 loop spans 15 amino acids. CDR1 is SQVTM and CDR2 is ANQGSEA in the germline V gene.

V is TRBV19 and J is TRBJ2-6; 7 bases map to TRBD1. V was pared by 8 bases and J by 2 bases, with 3 bases of the junction left unmatched. This CDR3 contains 14 residues. Germline CDR1 reads LNHDA; CDR2 reads SQIVND (reference sequence). The CDR3: CASEQGAGANVLTF. CDR3 sequence (DNA): TGTGCCAGTGAGCAGGGGGCTGGGGCCAACGTCCTGACTTTC.

This clonotype was seen only a few times. The V call is TRBV18, the J call TRBJ1-2, with 7 bases fitting TRBD1. CDR3 length equals 16 residues. The J segment lost 4 bases and the V segment lost 3 bases, leaving 11 bases of the junction unmatched. Germline V lookup: CDR1 KGHSH, CDR2 LQKENI. The CDR3 DNA reads TGTGCCAGCTCACCGATACCGACAGGGTCAGGCTATGGCTACACCTTC. Its protein is CASSPIPTGSGYGYTF.

This clonotype occurred a few times. The chain links TRBV11-2 to TRBJ2-1; D is unresolved. CDR1 and CDR2 (germline): SGHAT, FQNNGV. This CDR3 is 16 amino acids long. V gave up 2 bases and J gave up 4 bases, with 15 bases separating them. The CDR3 DNA sequence: TGTGCCAGCAGCTTACTCCGGCTAACTAATTACAATGAGCAGTTCTTC. It is translated as CASSLLRLTNYNEQFF.

This clonotype was detected a few times. J is TRBJ2-3 and V is TRBV2; 8 bases fit TRBD1. The V and J ends lost 10 bases and 1 base, in that order; junction bases with no gene match: 4. CDR1 is SNHLY and CDR2 is FYNNEI in the germline V gene. The CDR3 is 13 residues long. The CDR3 loop reads CAIMTGGTDTQYF. The CDR3 DNA reads TGTGCCATAATGACAGGGGGCACAGATACGCAGTATTTT.

The genes are TRBV6-1 and TRBJ2-1, with D perhaps TRBD1 (5 bases). CDR3 length: 14 residues. V gave up 7 bases and J gave up 10 bases, with 20 bases separating them. From germline, CDR1 is MNHNS and CDR2 SASEGT. The CDR3 here is CASKWSGRATEQFF. The CDR3 nucleotides read TGTGCCAGCAAGTGGTCAGGCAGGGCCACCGAGCAGTTCTTC.

V is TRBV14 and J is TRBJ1-1; D is perhaps TRBD1 (6 bases). The CDR3 contains 13 residues. V lost 3 bases and J lost 8, with 13 bases in between. The germline gives CDR1 SGHDN, CDR2 FVKESK. The CDR3 loop is CASSQTRGSEAFF. The CDR3, as DNA: TGTGCCAGCAGCCAGACCAGGGGTTCAGAAGCTTTCTTT.